This TCR beta chain appears in the sequencing data of a study of CD8+ T cells in alopecia areata. Study as a whole: Dosing spanned 6 to 18 months on tofacitinib, then 6 months off drug. Findings and limits, study-wide: Resident alphabeta T-cell populations of normal skin are likewise subject to sequencing in scalp samples.

Treatment of the sample: oral pan-JAK inhibitor, 5-10 mg twice daily. Those with alopecia areata gave lesional scalp punch biopsies and peripheral blood. In its sample, this clone ranks as medium-sized. The antigen is unknown. Sequencing used cDNA as its template, made by extracting RNA and reverse transcribing it. Libraries were prepared by immunoSEQ multiplex PCR; TCRdb keeps only in-frame clonotypes and omits some of them. The profile covers about 210,000 clones, with approximately 67% appearing a single time and about 1.2% taken by the ten largest. This clonotype was sampled from a human donor with alopecia areata. The material was CD4+ T cells sorted from blood, obtained between weeks 44 and 45, from a patient treated with tofacitinib.

This CDR3 reads CASSQPSDPGNEQFF. CDR3 in DNA: TGTGCCAGCAGCCAACCCTCGGACCCGGGCAATGAGCAGTTCTTC. This chain connects TRBV11-2 to TRBJ2-1; the D is unclear. This CDR3 spans 15 amino acids. Trimming pared 5 bases from V and 6 bases from J, leaving 17 bases between. Germline V CDR1 and CDR2: SGHAT, FQNNGV.